This T cell receptor beta chain was obtained from a study of blood T cell repertoires in COVID-19. As for the study in general: Acute and convalescent COVID-19 specimens originated in the United States, Italy and Spain.

The CDR3 is 16 residues long. V gave up 3 bases and J gave up 10 bases, with 27 bases separating them. CDR1 is GTSNPN and CDR2 is SVGIG in the germline V gene (reference sequence). Libraries were prepared by immunoSEQ multiplex PCR; TCRdb keeps only in-frame clonotypes and omits some of them. The data contain 200,000 to 250,000 clones, 90% of them seen just once; the ten biggest clones take up about 14%. The clonotype comes from a man younger than 45 who had been exposed to COVID-19. This chain links TRBV30 with TRBJ1-1; D might be TRBD1 (6 bases). Input material: PBMCs or T cells enriched from blood (not recorded which). CDR3: CAWRAKGVGPSRGAFF. The DNA for the CDR3 is TGTGCCTGGAGAGCTAAGGGGGTAGGTCCAAGCAGGGGAGCTTTCTTT.